These T cell receptor beta chains were read from a single sample in a study of shared clonotypes between healthy human individuals. Assay used: immunoSEQ multiplex PCR; TCRdb lists only in-frame clones, some missing. The table shows about 1.1 million clones, with about 72% occurring only once. The sample consisted of memory CD4+ T cells from PBMCs. Receptors were obtained from a young man in good health. Some clones in this sample may be carry-over from other donors' samples. The CDR3 runs from the conserved cysteine through the conserved F or W. A D gene is named only where the DNA matches it firmly. The size field is filled for only some rows; it gives once, few, many or a size class.

J: TRBJ2-1; V: TRBV6-1; D: TRBD2; size: .; DNA: TGTGCCAGCAGTGAGTCCAGCGGGAGGGCCTCCCATGAGCAGTTCTTC; CDR3: CASSESSGRASHEQFF
J: TRBJ2-7; V: TRBV4-1; D: TRBD1; size: .; DNA: TGCGCCAGCAGCCCTTACGCCACAGGGGCGGCCGAGCAGTACTTC; CDR3: CASSPYATGAAEQYF
J: TRBJ2-5; V: TRBV5-4; D: .; size: .; DNA: TGTGCCAGCAGCTTGGGGGGGGCCTCGTGGCAAGAGACCCAGTACTTC; CDR3: CASSLGGASWQETQYF
J: TRBJ2-1; V: TRBV7-2; D: TRBD2; size: .; DNA: TGTGCCAGCAGCTTATCCTCTAGCGGGAGACGAGGTGAGCAGTTCTTC; CDR3: CASSLSSSGRRGEQFF
J: TRBJ2-1; V: TRBV7-9; D: .; size: .; DNA: TGTGCCAGCAGCTTAGCTCAGCGCAATGAGCAGTTCTTC; CDR3: CASSLAQRNEQFF
J: TRBJ2-2; V: TRBV7-8; D: .; size: .; DNA: TGTGCCAGCAGCTTCTCCAGAAACACCGGGGAGCTGTTTTTT; CDR3: CASSFSRNTGELFF
J: TRBJ2-7; V: TRBV15; D: TRBD1; size: .; DNA: TGTGCCACCAGCAGGACCGGGACAGGGGTCTACGAGCAGTACTTC; CDR3: CATSRTGTGVYEQYF
J: TRBJ1-5; V: TRBV28; D: .; size: .; DNA: TGTGCCAGCAGTTTAAGGTCAGGTAGCAATCAGCCCCAGCATTTT; CDR3: CASSLRSGSNQPQHF
J: TRBJ2-3; V: TRBV20-1; D: .; size: .; DNA: TGCAGTGCTAGCCGACAGAATACGCAGTATTTT; CDR3: CSASRQNTQYF
J: TRBJ2-2; V: TRBV7-2; D: .; size: .; DNA: TGTGCCACCCTTGGTGAACCTACGATCGGGGAGCTGTTTTTT; CDR3: CATLGEPTIGELFF
J: TRBJ1-5; V: TRBV28; D: .; size: .; DNA: TGTGCCAGCAGGGTAGGATTAGGGAGGAATCAGCCCCAGCATTTT; CDR3: CASRVGLGRNQPQHF
J: TRBJ2-3; V: TRBV4-1; D: .; size: .; DNA: TGCGCCAGCAGCCCAAGCGGCCGCACAGATACGCAGTATTTT; CDR3: CASSPSGRTDTQYF
J: TRBJ2-7; V: TRBV7-3; D: TRBD1; size: once; DNA: TGTGCCAGCAGCTTAACCCCCAGGGGGCTAGACGAGCAGTACTTC; CDR3: CASSLTPRGLDEQYF
J: TRBJ2-1; V: TRBV10-3; D: .; size: .; DNA: TGTGCCATCAGCCTAGGGTATGAGCAGTTCTTC; CDR3: CAISLGYEQFF
J: TRBJ2-1; V: TRBV11-2; D: TRBD2; size: .; DNA: TGTGCCAGCAGCTTGTTAAAGCGGGGTTTCTACAATGAGCAGTTCTTC; CDR3: CASSLLKRGFYNEQFF
J: TRBJ2-7; V: TRBV28; D: .; size: .; DNA: TGTGCCAGCAGTTTATTAGGGGACGAGCAGTACTTC; CDR3: CASSLLGDEQYF
J: TRBJ2-7; V: TRBV6-6; D: TRBD2; size: .; DNA: TGTGCCAGCAGTTACGGCCCAGCGGGAGGAGTAGGCGAGCAGTACTTC; CDR3: CASSYGPAGGVGEQYF
J: TRBJ2-1; V: TRBV9; D: .; size: .; DNA: TGTGCCAGCAGCGTAGATGGCGCCAACTCCTACAATGAGCAGTTCTTC; CDR3: CASSVDGANSYNEQFF
J: TRBJ2-7; V: TRBV28; D: .; size: .; DNA: TGTGCCAGCAGTTTATCCTTTCAGGGGAAAGGGGAGCAGTACTTC; CDR3: CASSLSFQGKGEQYF
J: TRBJ2-4; V: TRBV27; D: TRBD2; size: .; DNA: TGTGCCAGCAGTTTCGCCCGAGCGGGGGGGGGCATTCAGTACTTC; CDR3: CASSFARAGGGIQYF
J: TRBJ1-3; V: TRBV7-2; D: TRBD1; size: few; DNA: TGTGCCAGCAGCTCGACAGGGAGGTCTGGAAACACCATATATTTT; CDR3: CASSSTGRSGNTIYF
J: TRBJ1-3; V: TRBV11-2; D: .; size: .; DNA: TGTGCCAGCAGCTTAGGTCCCAAGGGGACGGACACCATATATTTT; CDR3: CASSLGPKGTDTIYF
J: TRBJ2-3; V: TRBV2; D: TRBD1; size: .; DNA: TGTGCCAGCAGATTCGCGCCAGGGACAGGAAACACAGATACGCAGTATTTT; CDR3: CASRFAPGTGNTDTQYF
J: TRBJ2-3; V: TRBV5-1; D: .; size: once; DNA: TGCGCCAGCACCCGGCGGCCCCGATTGGACACCACAGATACGCAGTATTTT; CDR3: CASTRRPRLDTTDTQYF
J: TRBJ2-7; V: TRBV9; D: .; size: .; DNA: TGTGCCAGCAGCCCGAGGACACGATCAACCTACGAGCAGTACTTC; CDR3: CASSPRTRSTYEQYF
J: TRBJ2-1; V: TRBV2; D: .; size: .; DNA: TGTGCCAGCAGTGAAGCTCTCGTCTACAATGAGCAGTTCTTC; CDR3: CASSEALVYNEQFF
J: TRBJ1-2; V: TRBV15; D: .; size: once; DNA: TGTGCCACCAGCAGAGAACAGGGAAATCGTATCTATGGCTACACCTTC; CDR3: CATSREQGNRIYGYTF
J: TRBJ1-1; V: TRBV19; D: .; size: .; DNA: TGTGCCAGTAGTAAGAAGGGCTACACTGAAGCTTTCTTT; CDR3: CASSKKGYTEAFF
J: TRBJ2-7; V: TRBV7-9; D: .; size: .; DNA: TGTGCCAGCAGCTCGACTGAATCCTACGAGCAGTACTTC; CDR3: CASSSTESYEQYF
J: TRBJ1-2; V: TRBV19; D: .; size: .; DNA: TGTGCCAGTAGTATCCCCGCAGGGATCGGTGGCTACACCTTC; CDR3: CASSIPAGIGGYTF
J: TRBJ1-4; V: TRBV7-8; D: TRBD1; size: .; DNA: TGTGCCAGCAGCTTAAACCCAGGGGGTGAAAAACTGTTTTTT; CDR3: CASSLNPGGEKLFF
J: TRBJ2-4; V: TRBV19; D: .; size: .; DNA: TGTGCCAGTAGTTCGTCGGGAACGTGGGCCAAAAACATTCAGTACTTC; CDR3: CASSSSGTWAKNIQYF
J: TRBJ2-3; V: TRBV20-1; D: .; size: few; DNA: TGCAGTGCCCACATGGATACGCAGTATTTT; CDR3: CSAHMDTQYF
J: TRBJ2-7; V: TRBV27; D: .; size: .; DNA: TGTGCCAGCAGTTTATTGGGCAGCCACTCCGCAACCTACGAGCAGTACTTC; CDR3: CASSLLGSHSATYEQYF
J: TRBJ2-5; V: TRBV14; D: .; size: .; DNA: TGTGCCAGCAGCCAAACGCAGACCCAGTACTTC; CDR3: CASSQTQTQYF
J: TRBJ1-2; V: TRBV7-9; D: TRBD1; size: .; DNA: TGTGCCAGCAGCTTAGCACTGGGTCCCCGGACAGGGATGGTTGGCTACACCTTC; CDR3: CASSLALGPRTGMVGYTF
J: TRBJ2-2; V: TRBV5-1; D: .; size: .; DNA: TGCGCCAGCAGACTTGACAGCTCACTCACCGGGGAGCTGTTTTTT; CDR3: CASRLDSSLTGELFF
J: TRBJ2-2; V: TRBV28; D: TRBD1; size: .; DNA: TGTGCCAGCAGTTCGGCTTGGACAGGGGTGGCCGGGGAGCTGTTTTTT; CDR3: CASSSAWTGVAGELFF
J: TRBJ1-2; V: TRBV19; D: .; size: .; DNA: TGTGCCAGTAGTGATACACCAACGCCTAACTATGGCTACACCTTC; CDR3: CASSDTPTPNYGYTF
J: TRBJ1-5; V: TRBV7-2; D: .; size: .; DNA: TGTGCCAGCAGTCCTTACAATCAGCCCCAGCATTTT; CDR3: CASSPYNQPQHF
J: TRBJ1-5; V: TRBV10-3; D: .; size: .; DNA: TGTGCCATCAGGGCAGGGAATCTCGTGGATCAGCCCCAGCATTTT; CDR3: CAIRAGNLVDQPQHF
J: TRBJ2-1; V: TRBV28; D: .; size: .; DNA: TGTGCCAGCACCTTGGGTGGCGGGGATTACAATGAGCAGTTCTTC; CDR3: CASTLGGGDYNEQFF
J: TRBJ1-5; V: TRBV27; D: TRBD1; size: .; DNA: TGTGCCAGCAGTTTACGGGCAGGGGGCGAGGGTCAGCCCCAGCATTTT; CDR3: CASSLRAGGEGQPQHF
J: TRBJ1-1; V: TRBV5-1; D: .; size: .; DNA: TGCGCCAGCAGCATAGGGGCTTTGAACACTGAAGCTTTCTTT; CDR3: CASSIGALNTEAFF
J: TRBJ2-7; V: TRBV7-2; D: .; size: few; DNA: TGTGCCAGCAGCTTAATACATTACGAGCAGTACTTC; CDR3: CASSLIHYEQYF
J: TRBJ2-2; V: TRBV19; D: .; size: once; DNA: TGTGCCAGTAGTATCAGATCCGCGAACACCGGGGAGCTGTTTTTT; CDR3: CASSIRSANTGELFF
J: TRBJ2-5; V: TRBV4-2; D: .; size: .; DNA: TGTGCCAGCAGCCAGCAAAGACAGAGCCAAGAGACCCAGTACTTC; CDR3: CASSQQRQSQETQYF
J: TRBJ2-1; V: TRBV4-1; D: .; size: .; DNA: TGCGCCAGCAGCCCCCGAGACGGTCAATACAATGAGCAGTTCTTC; CDR3: CASSPRDGQYNEQFF
J: TRBJ2-7; V: TRBV28; D: TRBD2; size: .; DNA: TGTGCCAGCAGTCTACCCGGGACTATATCCTACGAGCAGTACTTC; CDR3: CASSLPGTISYEQYF
J: TRBJ2-3; V: TRBV5-1; D: .; size: .; DNA: TGCGCCAGCGCCGGGACAACTCTAGATACGCAGTATTTT; CDR3: CASAGTTLDTQYF
J: TRBJ2-3; V: TRBV5-1; D: .; size: .; DNA: TGCGCCAGCACCCAAAGAACTGGCACAGATACGCAGTATTTT; CDR3: CASTQRTGTDTQYF
J: TRBJ1-1; V: TRBV28; D: TRBD1; size: .; DNA: TGTGCCAGCAGGTCAACAGGGGTTCAAAACACTGAAGCTTTCTTT; CDR3: CASRSTGVQNTEAFF
J: TRBJ2-3; V: TRBV7-3; D: .; size: once; DNA: TGTGCCAGCAGCTTAACGGCCCCAGATACGCAGTATTTT; CDR3: CASSLTAPDTQYF